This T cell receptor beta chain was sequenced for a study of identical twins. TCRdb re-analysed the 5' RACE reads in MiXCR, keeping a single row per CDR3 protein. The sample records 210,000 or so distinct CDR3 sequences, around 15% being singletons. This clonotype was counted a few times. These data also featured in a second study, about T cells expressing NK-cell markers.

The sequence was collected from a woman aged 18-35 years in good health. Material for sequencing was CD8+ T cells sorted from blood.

CDR3 sequence: CASSSSQGFQPQHF. In DNA form, the CDR3 reads TGTGCCAGCAGTTCTTCACAGGGTTTCCAGCCCCAGCATTTT. The chain joins TRBV12-3 or TRBV12-4 to TRBJ1-5; TRBD1 might be the D (6 bases). Trimming took off 4 bases at V and 7 bases at J, with 14 bases between the two ends. The CDR3 totals 14 residues.